The present TCR beta chain was sequenced within a study of Ad26.COV2.S vaccination and SARS-CoV-2 variants. Study-wide context: Of the COV1001 trial arms, the Ad26.COV2.S arm included the donor. Study results and caveats: Estimates derived from TCR breadth and depth analyses may have underestimated total T cell responses.

Treatment indicated: about 20 received Ad26.COV2.S at low or high dose, single or two shots; a few received placebo; per-sample allocation not given. On day 63 after the first injection, vaccine and placebo recipients gave samples. Clones were sequenced by immunoSEQ multiplex PCR, and TCRdb holds only the in-frame ones, with some missing. This sample has around 250,000 clones; roughly nine tenths occur once, and the top ten carry roughly 3%. With regard to this clone: What it binds is unknown.

The CDR3 loop spans 14 amino acids. Germline V CDR1 and CDR2: SGHNT, YYREEE (reference sequence). J lost 1 base, V lost 4 bases, and 4 bases had no gene match. V usage is TRBV5-4 and J usage is TRBJ2-5; 7 nucleotides line up with TRBD1. The TCR sequence derives from a person between 18 and 65 years old who received the Ad26.COV2.S COVID-19 vaccine or a placebo. The input for sequencing was peripheral blood, taken in a trial of Ad26.COV2.S vaccine versus placebo. The DNA of the CDR3 is TGTGCCAGCAGCCGGGGACAGTTCCAAGAGACCCAGTACTTC. Protein: CASSRGQFQETQYF.